Below are 21 T cell receptor beta chains sequenced from a single sample in a study of OX40 agonist ivuxolimab in advanced cancers. Method: immunoSEQ multiplex PCR; TCRdb's copy keeps in-frame clones and lacks some. In the table there are under 70,000 clones, around 90% of which are singletons. The sample consisted of CD4+ or CD8+ T cells sorted from blood, taken in a trial of the OX40 agonist ivuxolimab. The receptors shown here come from an adult with an advanced solid tumor such as melanoma, head and neck, liver or kidney cancer.

This clone was seen just once. The V and J genes are TRBV11-2 and TRBJ1-1; D unclear. This CDR3 spans 13 amino acids. Trimming removed 1 base from V and 3 bases from J, with 6 bases in between. Germline values: CDR1 SGHAT, CDR2 FQNNGV. Written as DNA, the CDR3 is TGTGCCAGCAGCTTAGGAGGTGACACTGAAGCTTTCTTT. Translation gives CASSLGGDTEAFF.

J is TRBJ2-7 and V is TRBV6-5; TRBD1 matches 7 bases. Germline V gives CDR1 MNHEY, CDR2 SVGAGI. The CDR3 runs to 16 residues. The J segment lost 2 bases and the V segment lost 0 bases, leaving 7 bases of the junction unmatched. CDR3 nucleotide sequence: TGTGCCAGCAGTTACTCGAAGGGGGCGAGCACCTACGAGCAGTACTTC. This sequence encodes CASSYSKGASTYEQYF.

The gene calls are TRBV16 and TRBJ2-5; D is perhaps TRBD1 (5 bases). Near its end, the DNA agrees better with TRBJ2-7, so the J call may be wrong. CDR1 is KGHSY and CDR2 is FQNENV in the germline V gene. This CDR3 is built from 13 residues. CDR3 coding DNA: TGTGCCAGCAGCCAATACAGGATCCACGAGCAGTACTTC. It encodes CASSQYRIHEQYF.

The chain uses TRBV19 and TRBJ1-6, with 10 nucleotides matching TRBD1. The V gene's germline CDR1 is LNHDA and CDR2 SQIVND (reference sequence). J was trimmed by 5 bases and V by 5 bases; bases with no gene match: 9. This CDR3 region has 17 residues. The CDR3 coding sequence is TGTGCCAGTAGTTCCTTGACAGGGGGCGCCCATAATTCACCCCTCCACTTT. Its protein product is CASSSLTGGAHNSPLHF.

This chain connects TRBV5-1 to TRBJ2-7; D is possibly TRBD1 or TRBD2 (6 bases each). The length of the CDR3 is 13 residues. Germline V gives CDR1 SGHRS, CDR2 YFSETQ. With 7 bases removed from V and 2 bases from J, the gap between germline ends came to 13 bases. The CDR3 DNA reads TGCGCCAGCCACGGGGGCACAACCTACGAGCAGTACTTC. Protein: CASHGGTTYEQYF.

This rearrangement joins TRBV9 to TRBJ2-2, with 16 nucleotides matching TRBD2. This CDR3 has 18 residues. V lost 3 bases, J lost 7 bases, and 9 bases stayed unmatched. Germline CDR1 is SGDLS and CDR2 is YYNGEE. This chain's CDR3 is CASSAPGTSGGASGELFF. CDR3 sequence (DNA): TGTGCCAGCAGCGCGCCCGGGACTAGCGGGGGGGCGAGCGGGGAGCTGTTTTTT.

The chain is built from TRBV18 and TRBJ2-7; D remains unclear. V gave up 2 bases and J gave up 3 bases, with 11 bases separating them. CDR1 is KGHSH and CDR2 is LQKENI in the germline V gene. This CDR3 contains 14 residues. CDR3 amino acids: CASSPGEGNYEQYF. In nucleotides, the CDR3 is TGTGCCAGCTCACCAGGTGAAGGGAACTACGAGCAGTACTTC.

The chain recombines TRBV2 with TRBJ2-7; perhaps TRBD2 as D (6 bases). Per the germline V gene, CDR1 is SNHLY and CDR2 is FYNNEI. CDR3 length: 13 residues. Trimming shortened V by 1 base and J by 3 bases, and 7 bases separated the two germline ends. The CDR3 DNA reads TGTGCCAGCAGTGAAGGGGGGGACTACGAGCAGTACTTC. Protein sequence: CASSEGGDYEQYF.

Note on this clone: Other DNA sequences of this sample code for an identical CDR3. This sequence joins TRBV9 and TRBJ2-5, with TRBD2 matching over 8 bases. Germline lookup yields CDR1 SGDLS and CDR2 YYNGEE. The CDR3 length is 14 residues. The V gene end was trimmed by 4 bases and the J gene end by 2 bases; junction bases not matched to a gene: 4. CDR3 residues: CASSLLAAQETQYF. The CDR3 DNA reads as TGTGCCAGCAGCCTACTAGCGGCTCAAGAGACCCAGTACTTC. Full variable domain (missing parts from reference TRBV9 and TRBJ2-5): DSGVTQTPKHLITATGQRVTLRCSPRSGDLSVYWYQQSLDQGLQFLIQYYNGEERAKGNILERFSAQQFPDLHSELNLSSLELGDSALYFCASSLLAAQETQYFGPGTRLLVL.

J is TRBJ2-7 and V is TRBV7-6; D perhaps matches TRBD1 (5 bases). The CDR3 covers 15 residues. Germline loops: CDR1 SGHVS, CDR2 FNYEAQ. V was cut by 5 bases and J by 2 bases, with 16 bases left in between. CDR3 nucleotides: TGTGCCAGCAGCGACAGCAGGCAGGGTCCCTACGAGCAGTACTTC. It codes for CASSDSRQGPYEQYF.

This chain links TRBV19 with TRBJ1-6, with D possibly matching TRBD1 (5 bases). CDR3 length equals 15 residues. Per germline, CDR1 LNHDA and CDR2 SQIVND (reference sequence). V shed 4 bases and J shed 14 bases, with 21 bases lying between them. The CDR3 DNA is TGTGCCAGTAGTACGTCCGGGGACTGGGTAATGTCCCTCCACTTT. This gives the protein CASSTSGDWVMSLHF.

V and J are TRBV11-2 and TRBJ2-7; D uncertain. The germline V and J ends were trimmed by 2 bases and 5 bases, with 7 bases remaining between them. Germline CDR1 and CDR2: SGHAT and FQNNGV. The CDR3 runs 12 residues. CDR3 DNA: TGTGCCAGCAGCTTACCGGGCCACGAGCAGTACTTC. It yields the protein CASSLPGHEQYF. Drawing the rest from reference TRBV11-2 and TRBJ2-7, the complete variable domain is EAGVAQSPRYKIIEKRQSVAFWCNPISGHATLYWYQQILGQGPKLLIQFQNNGVVDDSQLPKDRFSAERLKGVDSTLKIQPAKLEDSAVYLCASSLPGHEQYFGPGTRLTVT.

The J gene is TRBJ2-7, the V gene TRBV13; TRBD2 matches 8 bases. The germline V gene encodes CDR1 PRHDT and CDR2 FYEKMQ (reference sequence). The CDR3 has 15 amino acids. The V segment lost 4 bases and the J segment 4 bases; nucleotides outside the gene matches: 9. The CDR3 loop reads CASSSLGRGDYEQYF. CDR3 nucleotides: TGTGCCAGCAGCTCGCTTGGGCGGGGGGATTACGAGCAGTACTTC.

V is TRBV29-1 and J is TRBJ2-7; D unresolved. Germline CDR1 is SQVTM and CDR2 is ANQGSEA. The CDR3 totals 11 residues. V lost 5 bases and J lost 0, with 5 bases in between. The CDR3 region has the DNA TGCAGCGTTCTAAGCTCCTACGAGCAGTACTTC. Its protein product is CSVLSSYEQYF.

The V and J genes are TRBV14 and TRBJ2-3, with D possibly TRBD1 on 5 matching bases. Trimming pared 8 bases from V and 2 bases from J, leaving 14 bases between. The CDR3 is made up of 14 amino acids. CDR1 SGHDN and CDR2 FVKESK come from the germline V gene. CDR3 loop: CASASRGYTDTQYF. In nucleotides, the CDR3 is TGTGCCAGCGCATCAAGGGGTTACACAGATACGCAGTATTTT.

The chain carries TRBV7-2 and TRBJ2-1; TRBD2 aligns across 7 bases. J lost 4 bases, V lost 3 bases, and 9 bases had no gene match. CDR3 length: 16 residues. Per germline, CDR1 SGHTA and CDR2 FQGNSA. CDR3 coding DNA: TGTGCCAGCAGCTTGGCCTCCGGGACTAAATACAATGAGCAGTTCTTC. As protein: CASSLASGTKYNEQFF. Variable domain in full (rest from reference TRBV7-2 and TRBJ2-1): GAGVSQSPSNKVTEKGKDVELRCDPISGHTALYWYRQSLGQGLEFLIYFQGNSAPDKSGLPSDRFSAERTGGSVSTLTIQRTQQEDSAVYLCASSLASGTKYNEQFFGPGTRLTVL.

The V call is TRBV6-6, the J call TRBJ2-7; 7 bases match TRBD1. V trimming: 3 bases; J trimming: 2 bases; junction bases outside the gene matches: 10. CDR3 length equals 16 residues. Germline loops: CDR1 MNHNY, CDR2 SVGAGI (reference sequence). CDR3 nucleotide sequence: TGTGCCAGCAGTTATCGTGGAGGACAGGCCGCCTACGAGCAGTACTTC. Translating gives CASSYRGGQAAYEQYF.

V usage is TRBV29-1 and J usage is TRBJ2-3, with D possibly TRBD1 on 5 matching bases. With 7 bases removed from V and 0 bases from J, the gap between germline ends came to 20 bases. The germline gives CDR1 SQVTM, CDR2 ANQGSEA. The CDR3 covers 16 residues. CDR3: CSAPIRQQSSTDTQYF. CDR3 nucleotide sequence: TGCAGCGCCCCTATAAGACAGCAGTCTAGCACAGATACGCAGTATTTT.

This clone was seen only once. This sequence joins TRBV23-1 and TRBJ1-4; D is possibly TRBD1 (6 bases). TRBV23-1 is an ORF for which the function is uncertain. Trimming removed 8 bases from V and 16 bases from J, with 14 bases in between. The CDR3 sequence is 10 residues long. In DNA, the CDR3 is TGCGCCAGCCCCCGGGGGGGACAGTTTTTT. Its protein is CASPRGGQFF.

In nucleotides, the CDR3 is TGTGCCAGCAGCGGGACCCTAGCGGTGGGGACCCAGTACTTC. Its translation: CASSGTLAVGTQYF. The chain joins TRBV5-6 to TRBJ2-5, with 7 bases fitting TRBD2. Looked up from germline, CDR1 is SGHDT and CDR2 is YYEEEE. This CDR3 is 14 amino acids long. The J segment lost 7 bases and the V segment lost 4 bases, leaving 10 bases of the junction unmatched. The full variable domain, rest sourced from reference TRBV5-6 and TRBJ2-5, is DAGVTQSPTHLIKTRGQQVTLRCSPKSGHDTVSWYQQALGQGPQFIFQYYEEEERQRGNFPDRFSGHQFPNYSSELNVNALLLGDSALYLCASSGTLAVGTQYFGPGTRLLVL.

This chain joins TRBV5-4 and TRBJ1-2; TRBD1 agrees at 8 bases. Germline V lookup: CDR1 SGHNT, CDR2 YYREEE (reference sequence). The CDR3 has 16 residues. The J segment lost 5 bases and the V segment lost 2 bases, leaving 11 bases of the junction unmatched. The CDR3, as DNA: TGTGCCAGCAGCTTTTCCAGGGGGCTCGTCCGGTATGGCTACACCTTC. This sequence encodes CASSFSRGLVRYGYTF. Looking up the rest from reference TRBV5-4 and TRBJ1-2 gives the full variable domain: ETGVTQSPTHLIKTRGQQVTLRCSSQSGHNTVSWYQQALGQGPQFIFQYYREEENGRGNFPPRFSGLQFPNYSSELNVNALELDDSALYLCASSFSRGLVRYGYTFGSGTRLTVV.